These T cell receptor beta chains were read from a single sample in a study of T-cell reconstitution after alpha-beta-depleted transplantation in children. In TCRdb, the PCR reads were re-called with MiXCR into one record per CDR3 protein. The sample carries about a million distinct CDR3 sequences, under 30% recorded once. The sample consisted of PBMCs, mostly from graft donor cells, taken 360 days after TCRalphabeta/CD19-depleted stem cell transplant. Receptors were obtained from a boy in the first two years of life who had a stem cell transplant for SCID, so the T cells may come from the graft donor. The conserved cysteine and the conserved F or W are not part of the CDR3 here.

V gene: TRBV4-3; CDR3 protein: ASSQGFRVENIQY
V gene: TRBV27; CDR3 protein: ASSLWPPQEVTYEQY
V gene: TRBV20-1; CDR3 protein: SARGRYNSPLH
V gene: TRBV11-1; CDR3 protein: ASMRTAGTGHNQPQH
V gene: TRBV12-3/TRBV12-4; CDR3 protein: ASRARWGTEAF
V gene: TRBV24-1; CDR3 protein: ATQGDTGELF
V gene: TRBV28; CDR3 protein: ASSFPGPPYEQY
V gene: TRBV12-3/TRBV12-4; CDR3 protein: ASSLAPLAGVNTGELF
V gene: TRBV5-1; CDR3 protein: ASTSQAFTDTQY
V gene: TRBV4-1; CDR3 protein: ASYGQGAKTDTQY
V gene: TRBV20-1; CDR3 protein: SAGTGQSSYEQY
V gene: TRBV10-3; CDR3 protein: AITSDRVGTGELF
V gene: TRBV3-1; CDR3 protein: ASSQDSAALWGYT
V gene: TRBV15; CDR3 protein: ATSSGVGKTPMSSPTPF
V gene: TRBV5-1; CDR3 protein: ASSSGTGLASDGYT
V gene: TRBV9; CDR3 protein: ASSVTSGGRTDTQY
V gene: TRBV5-4; CDR3 protein: ASSPWGSRNTGELF
V gene: TRBV12-3/TRBV12-4; CDR3 protein: ASSLTGIPYEQY
V gene: TRBV7-2; CDR3 protein: ASIGGHNEQF
V gene: TRBV27; CDR3 protein: ASSLSQGESYNEQF
V gene: TRBV12-3/TRBV12-4; CDR3 protein: ASSLIAGAGNEQF
V gene: TRBV20-1; CDR3 protein: SARDRAAGNNQPQH
V gene: TRBV5-5; CDR3 protein: ASSFVGQGYEQY